This paragraph reports one T cell receptor beta chain. The record originates from a study of T cell repertoires in cytomegalovirus infection. TCRdb used MiXCR to reprocess the reads, holding one entry per CDR3 protein. The table lists roughly 150,000 distinct CDR3 sequences, 20% to 30% of them singletons. Germline V gene sequence: CDR1 SGHVS, CDR2 FQNEAQ. The CDR3 loop spans 16 amino acids. Deletions cut 4 bases from V and 2 bases from J, with 18 bases between. The clonotype was recovered from a human donor in good health (CMV status not recorded). Some clones in this sample may be carry-over from other donors' samples. The chain carries TRBV7-8 and TRBJ2-7; D call uncertain. Specimen: PBMCs. The CDR3 reads CASSSRQRTGTYEQYF. As DNA, the CDR3 is TGTGCCAGCAGCTCGAGACAAAGGACGGGTACCTACGAGCAGTACTTC.